The 28 T cell receptor beta chains given below trace back to one sample, sequenced in a study of early T cells in non-severe SARS-CoV-2 infection. TCRdb called the 5' RACE reads again in MiXCR, with one record for every CDR3 protein. Counted here are about 77,000 distinct CDR3 sequences, around 16% occurring once; the ten biggest clones make up about 3.1%. Sample: whole blood. Receptors originate from an adult who was a healthcare worker with PCR-confirmed SARS-CoV-2 infection or an uninfected control (not recorded which).

This clonotype occurred a few times. The chain carries TRBV5-5 and TRBJ2-7; D uncertain. Trimming removed 1 base at V and 0 bases at J, with 8 bases between. The CDR3 length is 14 residues. The germline gives CDR1 SGHKS, CDR2 YYEKEE (reference sequence). The CDR3 is CASSLNSLSYEQYF. In DNA form, the CDR3 reads TGTGCCAGCAGCTTGAACAGCCTCTCCTACGAGCAGTACTTC. Drawing the rest from reference TRBV5-5 and TRBJ2-7, the complete variable domain is DAGVTQSPTHLIKTRGQQVTLRCSPISGHKSVSWYQQVLGQGPQFIFQYYEKEERGRGNFPDRFSARQFPNYSSELNVNALLLGDSALYLCASSLNSLSYEQYFGPGTRLTVT.

There are a few counts of this clonotype. The chain employs TRBV20-1 and TRBJ1-5; D perhaps matches TRBD1 (5 bases). Deletions cut 3 bases from V and 5 bases from J, with 14 bases between. In germline, CDR1 is DFQATT, CDR2 SNEGSKA (reference sequence). This CDR3 is built from 14 residues. The CDR3 DNA reads as TGCAGTGCTAGGCTGCCACTGGGGGATCAGCCCCAGCATTTT. Protein sequence: CSARLPLGDQPQHF.

The rearrangement uses TRBV5-1 and TRBJ2-2; D remains unclear. V was cut by 1 base and J by 7 bases, with 5 bases left in between. The CDR3 is 12 residues long. Germline V CDR1 and CDR2: SGHRS, YFSETQ. CDR3 DNA: TGCGCCAGCAGCTTGTCGATCGGGGAGCTGTTTTTT. Translation gives CASSLSIGELFF. The entire variable domain, with the rest obtained from reference TRBV5-1 and TRBJ2-2, is as follows: KAGVTQTPRYLIKTRGQQVTLSCSPISGHRSVSWYQQTPGQGLQFLFEYFSETQRNKGNFPGRFSGRQFSNSRSEMNVSTLELGDSALYLCASSLSIGELFFGEGSRLTVL.

The chain recombines TRBV11-2 with TRBJ1-5, with D possibly matching TRBD1 (6 bases). The CDR3 runs 13 residues. Germline V gene data show CDR1 as SGHAT and CDR2 as FQNNGV. Between the trimmed V and J ends, which lost 5 bases and 4 bases, there was a span of 9 bases. The CDR3 bases are TGTGCCAGCAGCCCGGACAGAAATCAGCCCCAGCATTTT. Translating gives CASSPDRNQPQHF.

This chain links TRBV24-1 with TRBJ2-3; D ambiguous. This CDR3 is 13 amino acids long. CDR1 and CDR2 from the germline V gene are KGHDR and SFDVKD. The V and J ends lost 4 bases and 2 bases respectively, with 6 bases between them. In DNA, the CDR3 is TGTGCCACCAGTGAGGCTTCCACAGATACGCAGTATTTT. This translates into CATSEASTDTQYF.

This chain links TRBV30 with TRBJ1-1; a possible D gene is TRBD1 (5 bases). Per the germline V gene, CDR1 is GTSNPN and CDR2 is SVGIG (reference sequence). The CDR3 is 15 amino acids. V dropped 2 bases and J dropped 3 bases, with 16 bases sitting between them. CDR3 region: CAWSTWGGADTEAFF. CDR3 bases: TGTGCCTGGAGTACCTGGGGGGGAGCGGACACTGAAGCTTTCTTT.

This clonotype appeared a few times. The chain recombines TRBV12-3 or TRBV12-4 with TRBJ2-1; 8 bases are shared with TRBD2. The CDR3 is made up of 10 amino acids. The V and J ends lost 10 bases and 13 bases, in that order; junction bases with no gene match: 6. Here the CDR3 DNA reads TGTGCCATCGCGGGGGGCGAACAGTTCTTC. The encoded protein is CAIAGGEQFF.

This chain links TRBV28 with TRBJ1-3; no definite D call. The CDR3 covers 11 residues. Trimming took 7 bases from V and 2 from J, leaving 3 bases between them. Looked up from germline, CDR1 is MDHEN and CDR2 is SYDVKM. In DNA, the CDR3 is TGTGCCAGCAAGCCTGGAAACACCATATATTTT. Translation gives CASKPGNTIYF.

The V call is TRBV6-5, the J call TRBJ2-1, with TRBD1 as a possible D gene (6 bases). The CDR3 runs 14 residues. V was shortened by 4 bases and J by 5 bases, with 12 bases between the two germline ends. Germline CDR1 MNHEY, CDR2 SVGAGI. The CDR3: CASSSQGTNNEQFF. Written as DNA, the CDR3 is TGTGCCAGCAGTTCCCAAGGGACAAACAATGAGCAGTTCTTC.

The V gene is TRBV5-1, the J gene TRBJ2-5; 7 bases match TRBD1. The CDR3 runs to 16 residues. The germline V gene has CDR1 SGHRS and CDR2 YFSETQ. Losses at the gene ends were 0 bases for V and 1 base for J; bases not matched to a gene: 6. CDR3 in DNA: TGCGCCAGCAGCTTGGGGACAGGACCCTTCCAAGAGACCCAGTACTTC. Translated: CASSLGTGPFQETQYF.

This clonotype showed up just a few times. This chain connects TRBV7-9 to TRBJ2-7; no reliable D call. Trimming stripped 5 bases from V and 1 base from J, with 18 bases between. CDR3 length: 16 amino acids. Looked up from germline, CDR1 is SEHNR and CDR2 is FQNEAQ (reference sequence). The CDR3 spells CASSPRKVPPSYEQYF. The CDR3 DNA is TGTGCCAGCAGCCCCAGAAAAGTTCCACCATCCTACGAGCAGTACTTC. Looking up the rest from reference TRBV7-9 and TRBJ2-7 gives the full variable domain: DTGVSQNPRHKITKRGQNVTFRCDPISEHNRLYWYRQTLGQGPEFLTYFQNEAQLEKSRLLSDRFSAERPKGSFSTLEIQRTEQGDSAMYLCASSPRKVPPSYEQYFGPGTRLTVT.

The chain couples TRBV24-1 to TRBJ2-6, with TRBD2 as a possible D gene (6 bases). The CDR3 runs to 17 residues. Trimming removed 1 base from V and 4 bases from J, with 13 bases in between. Germline V CDR1 and CDR2: KGHDR, SFDVKD. DNA of the CDR3: TGTGCCACCAGTGATTTTGGAGGGTCCGCCGGGGCCAACGTCCTGACTTTC. Its translation: CATSDFGGSAGANVLTF.

The chain couples TRBV7-8 to TRBJ1-5; D uncertain. Trimming cost V 1 base and J 4 bases, with 14 bases left between them. Looked up from germline, CDR1 is SGHVS and CDR2 is FQNEAQ. The CDR3 loop spans 16 amino acids. The CDR3 DNA sequence: TGTGCCAGCAGCTTAGTGAGCGGGAGAGAAAATCAGCCCCAGCATTTT. Residues: CASSLVSGRENQPQHF. Using reference TRBV7-8 and TRBJ1-5 for the parts outside the CDR3, the full variable domain is GAGVSQSPRYKVAKRGQDVALRCDPISGHVSLFWYQQALGQGPEFLTYFQNEAQLDKSGLPSDRFFAERPEGSVSTLKIQRTQQEDSAVYLCASSLVSGRENQPQHFGDGTRLSIL.

The chain couples TRBV12-3 or TRBV12-4 to TRBJ1-2; D perhaps matches TRBD1 (5 bases). V lost 5 bases, J lost 5 bases, and 18 bases lay in between. The CDR3 is made up of 15 amino acids. CDR3 bases: TGTGCCAGCAGTACCGCTGTGGGACGGGAATATGGCTACACCTTC. It codes for CASSTAVGREYGYTF.

The rearrangement joins TRBV15 to TRBJ2-7; D is perhaps TRBD1 (5 bases). Trimming pared 5 bases from V and 6 bases from J, leaving 17 bases between. The germline CDR1 and CDR2 sequences are LNHNV and YYDKDF (reference sequence). The CDR3 consists of 14 residues. In nucleotides, the CDR3 is TGTGCCACCAGCCCTTTAGGGCGAAGGGGCGAGCAGTACTTC. Its translation is CATSPLGRRGEQYF.

This chain links TRBV20-1 with TRBJ2-3; no clear D gene. The CDR3 runs 14 residues. The ends were cut back, 0 bases at V and 4 bases at J, with 11 bases in the middle. Germline lookup yields CDR1 DFQATT and CDR2 SNEGSKA (reference sequence). CDR3 nucleotide sequence: TGCAGTGCTAGAGAGGGCCTACTTGCAGATACGCAGTATTTT. Protein sequence: CSAREGLLADTQYF.

The chain employs TRBV5-1 and TRBJ2-7; 7 bases are a match to TRBD1. Unmatched junction bases numbered 1, after V lost 7 bases and J lost 3 bases. The CDR3 consists of 11 residues. Germline V gene lookup returns CDR1 SGHRS and CDR2 YFSETQ. CDR3 sequence (DNA): TGCGCCAGCCAGGGGGACTACGAGCAGTACTTC. Its translation: CASQGDYEQYF.

This rearrangement joins TRBV27 to TRBJ1-1; 8 bases agree with TRBD1. Germline V gives CDR1 MNHEY, CDR2 SMNVEV (reference sequence). Losses at the gene ends were 2 bases for V and 11 bases for J; bases not matched to a gene: 13. The CDR3 has 15 residues. Here the CDR3 reads CASSLSVRTGSRAFF. In DNA, the CDR3 is TGTGCCAGCAGTTTAAGTGTGCGGACAGGGAGCCGCGCTTTCTTT.

Note on this clonotype: The junction does not match germline at one end; this may be a read error. V usage is TRBV9 and J usage is TRBJ1-2; 8 bases agree with TRBD1. The CDR3 extends over 14 amino acids. Germline V gives CDR1 SGDLS, CDR2 YYNGEE. CDR3 sequence (DNA): TGTGCCAGCACCCGGACAGGGAGGAACTATGGCTACAACTTC. Encoded protein: CASTRTGRNYGYNF.

The chain is built from TRBV13 and TRBJ1-3; no clear D gene. V lost 0 bases and J 7 bases, leaving 7 bases between the germline ends. CDR1 and CDR2 from the germline V gene are PRHDT and FYEKMQ (reference sequence). This CDR3 is built from 13 residues. This CDR3 is CASSLGGGNTIYF. DNA for the CDR3: TGTGCCAGCAGCTTAGGAGGAGGGAACACCATATATTTT.

This clonotype was observed a few times. This sequence joins TRBV29-1 and TRBJ2-1; D uncertain. CDR1 SQVTM and CDR2 ANQGSEA come from the germline V gene. The CDR3 is 11 amino acids. Trimming cost V 7 bases and J 4 bases, with 8 bases left between them. The DNA for the CDR3 is TGCAGCGCCTGGGCTTACAATGAGCAGTTCTTC. It specifies CSAWAYNEQFF.

This clonotype was counted a few times. The chain is built from TRBV6-1 and TRBJ2-5; 9 bases are shared with TRBD2. V gave up 6 bases and J gave up 7 bases; unmatched junction bases: 6. This CDR3 has 13 residues. The germline V gene encodes CDR1 MNHNS and CDR2 SASEGT. The CDR3 is CASSSSGTGTQYF. The DNA for the CDR3 is TGTGCCAGCAGCTCTAGCGGGACGGGGACCCAGTACTTC.

The rearrangement uses TRBV5-4 and TRBJ2-7; perhaps TRBD2 as D (6 bases). V shed 2 bases and J shed 0 bases, with 12 bases lying between them. Germline CDR1 is SGHNT and CDR2 is YYREEE (reference sequence). The CDR3 has 15 amino acids. The CDR3 DNA follows: TGTGCCAGCAGCTTCGGAGGGACTGTCTCCTACGAGCAGTACTTC. It translates to CASSFGGTVSYEQYF.

This clonotype has more than one count but fewer than ten. The CDR3 protein is CASSSQGMNTEAFF. CDR3 in DNA: TGCGCCAGCAGCTCCCAGGGGATGAACACTGAAGCTTTCTTT. V is TRBV5-1 and J is TRBJ1-1; maybe TRBD1 (6 bases). This CDR3 region has 14 residues. The V gene lost 3 bases and the J gene lost 0 bases, with 9 bases spanning the gap. The germline V gene has CDR1 SGHRS and CDR2 YFSETQ.

The V call is TRBV29-1, the J call TRBJ2-1, with 7 nucleotides matching TRBD1. The CDR3 covers 15 residues. The germline CDR1 and CDR2 sequences are SQVTM and ANQGSEA. The ends lost 4 bases at V and 7 bases at J; junction bases unmatched: 13. The CDR3 DNA is TGCAGCGTTGGAGGCGACAGGGTTCTAAGGAATGAGCAGTTCTTC. This translates into CSVGGDRVLRNEQFF.

This clonotype was detected ten times or more. The chain joins TRBV7-6 to TRBJ2-2; 10 nucleotides align to TRBD2. V was clipped by 2 bases and J by 1 base; unmatched bases: 4. Germline V gene sequence: CDR1 SGHVS, CDR2 FNYEAQ. The CDR3 runs 17 residues. In DNA, the CDR3 is TGTGCCAGCAGCTTAATCCCTAGCGGGGGGAACACCGGGGAGCTGTTTTTT. This sequence encodes CASSLIPSGGNTGELFF.

CDR3 in amino acids: CASSSRQTYNSPLHF. CDR3 nucleotide sequence: TGTGCCAGCAGCTCAAGACAGACGTATAATTCACCCCTCCACTTT. The chain couples TRBV11-2 to TRBJ1-6, with a weak D call TRBD1 (5 bases). This CDR3 spans 15 amino acids. Germline V gene data show CDR1 as SGHAT and CDR2 as FQNNGV. V was clipped by 4 bases and J by 4 bases, with 11 bases between them.

The chain combines TRBV10-3 with TRBJ2-7; D could derive from TRBD1 or TRBD2 (5 bases each). Germline V lookup: CDR1 ENHRY, CDR2 SYGVKD. V gave up 3 bases and J gave up 1 base, with 13 bases separating them. This CDR3 is 15 amino acids long. The CDR3 nucleotides are TGTGCCATCAGTGAAAGGATGGGGGTTTCCTACGAGCAGTACTTC. As protein: CAISERMGVSYEQYF.